The clone carrying this TCR beta chain is deemed medium-sized by its frequency. Multiplex touch-down PCR amplified TRB using TRB-A and TRB-B pools in one tube. TCRdb reprocessed the multiplex PCR reads and keeps a single row for each CDR3 protein, giving no DNA. The sample table sets out a few thousand distinct CDR3 sequences. From germline, CDR1 is LNHDA and CDR2 SQIVND (reference sequence). The CDR3 length is 14 residues. TRB was amplified from around 250 ng of peripheral blood genomic DNA per sample. These data come from a study of T cell clusters in autoimmune cytopenias. The same specimen was also included in a second study, on T cell repertoires in aging, cancer and after chemotherapy. That paper notes: The whole study produced a dataset of around 8.4 million TCR reads. Age-matched healthy donors had significantly more diverse, less clonal blood TCR repertoires than untreated cancer patients. In healthy donors, age-related TCR diversity loss mainly reflected lost richness. Across the chemotherapy interval, each cancer cohort showed higher median generation probability, suggesting thymic rebound.

The sequencing input was peripheral blood. The V call is TRBV19, the J call TRBJ1-5; TCRdb picks TRBD1, but there is no DNA to check that call. This clonotype was obtained from a human donor in good health. The CDR3 loop is CASSPPGQWQPQHF.